The rows below give T cell receptor beta chains drawn from one sample of a study of blood T cell repertoires in COVID-19. The method was immunoSEQ multiplex PCR; TCRdb's version includes in-frame clones alone and lacks a portion of them. The sample yields more than 75,000 clones, 65% to 90% seen once. Material for sequencing was peripheral blood. Source of these receptors: a man aged 60 to 75 with acute or convalescent COVID-19. The CDR3 runs from the conserved cysteine through the conserved F or W. The D gene is left open where the match is weak. Clone size is shown for a subset of rows, as once, few, many or a class of expanded clone.

V,size,J,D,DNA,CDR3
TRBV27,.,TRBJ1-2,TRBD1,TGTGCCAGCAGACCAGCCTCAGGGGGAACTAACTATGGCTACACCTTC,CASRPASGGTNYGYTF
TRBV21-1,few,TRBJ2-1,.,TGTGCCAGCAGCACTTGGACAGGGGAGGGCAATGAGCAGTTCTTC,CASSTWTGEGNEQFF
TRBV5-6,.,TRBJ1-2,.,TGTGCCAGCAGCTTCTGGCAGGGAAGGTCGAACTATGGCTACACCTTC,CASSFWQGRSNYGYTF
TRBV5-1,.,TRBJ2-1,TRBD2,TGCGCCAGCAGCTCCAGACTAGCGGGGAATTACAATGAGCAGTTCTTC,CASSSRLAGNYNEQFF
TRBV11-2,once,TRBJ2-4,TRBD1,TGTGCCAGCAGCTTACAGACAGGGGTTAACATTCAGTACTTC,CASSLQTGVNIQYF
TRBV7-2,.,TRBJ1-4,.,TGTGCCAGCAGCTTAGCAAGGGCAGGAGGTAATGAAAAACTGTTTTTT,CASSLARAGGNEKLFF
TRBV28,.,TRBJ1-3,.,TGTGCCAGCAGTTTGCGGGGAAACACCATATATTTT,CASSLRGNTIYF
TRBV2,.,TRBJ1-5,TRBD1,TGTGCCAGCAGTTCAGGGGGACGACAGCCCCAGCATTTT,CASSSGGRQPQHF
TRBV20-1,.,TRBJ1-2,.,TGCAGTGCTAGTGGCCAGAACTATGGCTACACCTTC,CSASGQNYGYTF
TRBV18,.,TRBJ1-4,TRBD1,TGTGCCAGCTCACCCCGGACAGGGGGAGATGAAAAACTGTTTTTT,CASSPRTGGDEKLFF
TRBV10-2,.,TRBJ2-7,.,TGCGCCAGCAGTTGGGGGGGCTCGCCTACCTACGAGCAGTACTTC,CASSWGGSPTYEQYF
TRBV6-2/TRBV6-3,.,TRBJ2-7,.,TGTGCCAGCAGTTACTTTGCAGGCTACGAGCAGTACTTC,CASSYFAGYEQYF
TRBV3-1/TRBV3-2,.,TRBJ2-7,.,TGTGCCAGCAGCCCCCAGGGGATAGTCTACGAGCAGTACTTC,CASSPQGIVYEQYF
TRBV7-2,.,TRBJ1-1,TRBD1,TGTGCCAGCAGGACAGGGGGTAGGAACACTGAAGCTTTCTTT,CASRTGGRNTEAFF
TRBV5-1,.,TRBJ2-5,TRBD2,TGCGCCAGCAGGGATGGAATCAGCGGGGGGCGCGAGACCCAGTACTTC,CASRDGISGGRETQYF
TRBV11-2,.,TRBJ2-3,TRBD1,TGTGCCAGCAGTCTACAGGGGGCAGGGCAGGATACGCAGTATTTT,CASSLQGAGQDTQYF
TRBV20-1,.,TRBJ2-3,.,TGCAGTGCTAGACCCCGAGATACGCAGTATTTT,CSARPRDTQYF
TRBV7-2,.,TRBJ1-5,.,TGTGCCAGCAGCTTAATGGTAAACAGTCATCAGCCCCAGCATTTT,CASSLMVNSHQPQHF
TRBV5-4,.,TRBJ2-1,TRBD1,TGTGCCAGCAGCACGCCGGGACAGAATGAGCAGTTCTTC,CASSTPGQNEQFF
TRBV6-4,.,TRBJ1-3,.,TGTGCCAGCAGTGAATTGACAGCTACTGGAAACACCATATATTTT,CASSELTATGNTIYF
TRBV7-9,.,TRBJ2-3,.,TGTGCCAGCAGCCTCAAGAAGACTAGCACAGATACGCAGTATTTT,CASSLKKTSTDTQYF
TRBV5-6,.,TRBJ2-1,TRBD2,TGTGCCAGCAGCATCCGACTAGCGGAAAACAATGAGCAGTTCTTC,CASSIRLAENNEQFF
TRBV15,.,TRBJ2-3,.,TGTGCCACCAGCAGCAGGGGAAGCACAGATACGCAGTATTTT,CATSSRGSTDTQYF
TRBV5-4,.,TRBJ2-3,.,TGTGCCAGCAGCTTCTGGGAGTTAGGTTTCACAGATACGCAGTATTTT,CASSFWELGFTDTQYF
TRBV15,few,TRBJ2-2,TRBD1,TGTGCCACCAGCGGGGGACAGGGTTGGGGTACGAACACCGGGGAGCTGTTTTTT,CATSGGQGWGTNTGELFF
TRBV7-2,.,TRBJ1-5,.,TGTGCCAGCAGCTTAGGACAACACAATCAGCCCCAGCATTTT,CASSLGQHNQPQHF
TRBV6-5,.,TRBJ2-3,TRBD1,TGTGCCAGCAGTCGGGACAGGACAGATACGCAGTATTTT,CASSRDRTDTQYF
TRBV6-4,.,TRBJ2-1,TRBD1,TGTGCCAGCAGTGACTCCACAGGGGGCTACAATGAGCAGTTCTTC,CASSDSTGGYNEQFF
TRBV7-2,.,TRBJ1-5,.,TGTGCCAGCAGCCCCTGGGGCGGACAGTATGCCCAGCCCCAGCATTTT,CASSPWGGQYAQPQHF
TRBV27,.,TRBJ2-1,TRBD2,TGTGCCAGCAGTTTATCGACTAGCGGGGGACCTTCCTACAATGAGCAGTTCTTC,CASSLSTSGGPSYNEQFF
TRBV14,.,TRBJ2-7,.,TGTGCCAGCAGCCTTATCGACAGATACGAGCAGTACTTC,CASSLIDRYEQYF
TRBV24-1,few,TRBJ1-2,TRBD1,TGTGCCACCAGTGACCGAAGACAGGGGGCGGGTGGCTACACCTTC,CATSDRRQGAGGYTF
TRBV5-5,.,TRBJ1-1,.,TGTGCCAGCAGCCGACCCACTGGCGCAGGGGTCACTGAAGCTTTCTTT,CASSRPTGAGVTEAFF
TRBV18,.,TRBJ1-2,.,TGTGCCAGCTCACTTCGGACACCTAACTATGGCTACACCTTC,CASSLRTPNYGYTF
TRBV5-1,.,TRBJ2-1,TRBD2,TGCGCCAGCAGCCTACGGACTAGCGGGGAGCAGTTCTTC,CASSLRTSGEQFF
TRBV11-2,.,TRBJ1-2,.,TGTGCCAGCAGCTTTCCTGGACAGATCACGTATGGCTACACCTTC,CASSFPGQITYGYTF
TRBV5-5,few,TRBJ1-6,.,TGTGCCAGCAGCTTGGGCGGGGTCTCCTATAATTCACCCCTCCACTTT,CASSLGGVSYNSPLHF
TRBV9,.,TRBJ2-5,.,TGTGCCAGCAGCGTAGAAGCGTTCGAGGTGACCCAGTACTTC,CASSVEAFEVTQYF
TRBV7-3,.,TRBJ2-5,.,TGTGCCAGCAGCTCCACGGGCGGAAGGGGAGAGACCCAGTACTTC,CASSSTGGRGETQYF
TRBV19,.,TRBJ2-2,.,TGTGCCAGTAGCATTCCCACAGGCAGGAACACCGGGGAGCTGTTTTTT,CASSIPTGRNTGELFF